This TCR beta chain was captured in a study of blood T cell repertoires in COVID-19. The germline CDR1 and CDR2 sequences are MNHNY and SVGAGI (reference sequence). The CDR3 has 14 residues. Trimming shortened V by 2 bases and J by 3 bases, and 10 bases separated the two germline ends. Clinical histories supplied by participants themselves formed the basis of cohort assignment. Measured with immunoSEQ multiplex PCR; TCRdb has only the in-frame clones, and not every one. The repertoire consists of a few hundred thousand clones, with 90% occurring once and the leading ten covering approximately 4%. The specimen was PBMCs or T cells enriched from blood (not recorded which). The receptor was isolated from a young woman with acute COVID-19. V gene TRBV6-6 combines with J gene TRBJ1-1; unclear D gene. CDR3 residues: CASSYLAADTEAFF. CDR3 DNA: TGTGCCAGCAGTTACCTGGCAGCGGACACTGAAGCTTTCTTT.